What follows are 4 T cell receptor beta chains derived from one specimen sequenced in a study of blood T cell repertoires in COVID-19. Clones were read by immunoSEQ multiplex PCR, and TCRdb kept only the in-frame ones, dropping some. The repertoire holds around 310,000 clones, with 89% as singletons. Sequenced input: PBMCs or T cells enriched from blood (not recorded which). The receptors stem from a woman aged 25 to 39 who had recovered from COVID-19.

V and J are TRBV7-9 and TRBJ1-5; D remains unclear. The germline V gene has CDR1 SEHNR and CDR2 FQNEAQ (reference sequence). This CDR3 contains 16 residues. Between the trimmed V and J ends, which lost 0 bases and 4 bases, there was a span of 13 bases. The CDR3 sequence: CASSLAAGSVNQPQHF. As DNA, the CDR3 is TGTGCCAGCAGCTTAGCCGCGGGGTCGGTGAATCAGCCCCAGCATTTT. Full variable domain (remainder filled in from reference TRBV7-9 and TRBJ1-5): DTGVSQNPRHKITKRGQNVTFRCDPISEHNRLYWYRQTLGQGPEFLTYFQNEAQLEKSRLLSDRFSAERPKGSFSTLEIQRTEQGDSAMYLCASSLAAGSVNQPQHFGDGTRLSIL.

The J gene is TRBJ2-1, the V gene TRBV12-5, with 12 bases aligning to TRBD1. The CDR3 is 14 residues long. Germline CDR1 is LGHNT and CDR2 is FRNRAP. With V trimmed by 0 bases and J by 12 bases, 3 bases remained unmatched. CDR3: CASGLVGTGGMQFF. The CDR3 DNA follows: TGTGCTAGTGGTTTGGTCGGGACAGGGGGCATGCAGTTCTTC.

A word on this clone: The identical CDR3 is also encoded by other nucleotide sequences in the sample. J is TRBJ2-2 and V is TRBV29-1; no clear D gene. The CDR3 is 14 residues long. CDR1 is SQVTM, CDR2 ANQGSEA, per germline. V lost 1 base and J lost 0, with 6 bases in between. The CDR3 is CSVEGQANTGELFF. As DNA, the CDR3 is TGCAGCGTTGAAGGACAAGCGAACACCGGGGAGCTGTTTTTT.

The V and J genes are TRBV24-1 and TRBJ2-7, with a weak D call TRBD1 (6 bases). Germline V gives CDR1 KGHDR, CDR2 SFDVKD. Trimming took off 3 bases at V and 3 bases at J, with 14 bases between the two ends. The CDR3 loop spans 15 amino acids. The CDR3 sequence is CATSDVRQGNYEQYF. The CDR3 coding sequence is TGTGCCACCAGTGATGTTCGGCAGGGGAACTACGAGCAGTACTTC.